This TCR beta chain is from a study of neurological immune-mediated disorders. Source material was 2 million unsorted PBMCs, stored at -80 °C in RNAlater. The CDR3 runs to 14 residues. Germline V gene sequence: CDR1 SGHVS, CDR2 FQNEAQ. Trimming cost V 1 base and J 7 bases, with 14 bases left between them. This clonotype occurred many times. The cDNA came from 5'RACE, which used 10-nucleotide random UMIs. MiXCR, applied by TCRdb to the 5' RACE reads, yields one record per CDR3 protein. The sample has 50,000 or so distinct CDR3 sequences; about an eighth are singletons. V usage is TRBV7-8 and J usage is TRBJ2-7; D remains ambiguous. The sequenced material came from PBMCs. The TCR was taken from a man between 60 and 75 years old in good health. Written as DNA, the CDR3 is TGTGCCAGCAGCTTAGAAACGAGGTCGAGTGAGCAGTACTTC. Translation: CASSLETRSSEQYF.